This T cell receptor beta chain was captured in a study of blood T cell repertoires in COVID-19. As for the study in general: PBMCs, B-cell-depleted T cells, or T cells provided the cDNA or gDNA that made up the material.

The table came from immunoSEQ multiplex PCR; TCRdb's copy has only in-frame clones and leaves some out. The top ten clones hold roughly 5% of a sample with around 78,000 clones, 80% to 90% of them seen once. Trimming removed 5 bases from V and 2 bases from J, with 10 bases in between. The CDR3 contains 14 residues. Germline V gene lookup returns CDR1 GTSNPN and CDR2 SVGIG (reference sequence). The TCR was taken from a man aged 45-60 years with active COVID-19. The chain recombines TRBV30 with TRBJ2-6; maybe TRBD1 (5 bases). The sample consisted of peripheral blood. The CDR3 nucleotides are TGTGCCTGGGGGGCCAGGGCTGGGGCCAACGTCCTGACTTTC. This sequence encodes CAWGARAGANVLTF.